Listed below are T cell receptor beta chains from one sample, sequenced in a study of T cell repertoires in cytomegalovirus infection. One entry per CDR3 protein, called by TCRdb with MiXCR from the reads. The table includes about 830,000 distinct CDR3 sequences, around a third detected once. Their cognate antigens are unknown. This specimen consisted of cultured CD8+ T cells from PBMCs, obtained from culture after CMV antigen stimulation. These receptors were collected from a human donor in good health (CMV status not recorded). Some clones in this sample may be carry-over from other donors' samples. The CDR3 runs from the conserved cysteine through the conserved F or W. D genes are given only for firm matches. Not all rows give a size; the values are once, few, many and, for expanded clones, a class.

TRBV20-1	TRBD1	.	TRBJ1-2	TGCAGTGCCTCTCAAGGGACAGGGGACTATGGCTACACCTTC	CSASQGTGDYGYTF
TRBV6-6	TRBD1	.	TRBJ1-1	TGTGCCAGCAGTTACTCGAAGCCACAGGGGTTGAACACTGAAGCTTTCTTT	CASSYSKPQGLNTEAFF
TRBV7-6	TRBD1	many	TRBJ2-5	TGTGCCAGCAGCCCCGGGGCTGGGACAGGGGCCCAAGAGACCCAGTACTTC	CASSPGAGTGAQETQYF
TRBV19	.	.	TRBJ1-1	TGTGCCAGTGTCGAGGGGGGGCTGAACACTGAAGCTTTCTTT	CASVEGGLNTEAFF
TRBV5-6	TRBD2	few	TRBJ2-3	TGTGCCAGCAGCCTCCGCGGGGGGGGGCATATCGATACGCAGTATTTT	CASSLRGGGHIDTQYF
TRBV4-1	.	few	TRBJ2-7	TGCGCCGCCGGCGGAGCGCACGCCTCGAACGAGCAGTACTTC	CAAGGAHASNEQYF
TRBV28	.	large	TRBJ2-1	TGTGCCAGCAGTTTCCCCGCCGGGGGCTCCTACAATGAGCAGTTCTTC	CASSFPAGGSYNEQFF
TRBV12-3/TRBV12-4	.	.	TRBJ2-3	TGTGCCAGCACTCCAGTGGGAGTAGCGGATACGCAGTATTTT	CASTPVGVADTQYF
TRBV28	TRBD1	.	TRBJ1-2	TGTGCCAGCAGTTTCGTCCCGGGAGAGGGGGCAGAGTACTATGGCTACACCTTC	CASSFVPGEGAEYYGYTF
TRBV27	.	once	TRBJ2-1	TGTGCCAGCAGTTCCCACCTATCGACCCGCTACAATGAGCAGTTCTTC	CASSSHLSTRYNEQFF
TRBV6-5	.	.	TRBJ2-6	TGTGCCAGCAGTTTATGGGCCTCGGAGGTGGCCAACGTCCTGACTTTC	CASSLWASEVANVLTF
TRBV5-1	.	.	TRBJ2-1	TGCGCCAGCAGCTTCGATAACAATGAGCAGTTCTTC	CASSFDNNEQFF
TRBV4-2	TRBD2	.	TRBJ2-5	TGTGCCAGCAGCCAACCGGAACCGGGGGGACAAGAGACCCAGTACTTC	CASSQPEPGGQETQYF
TRBV6-6	TRBD1	few	TRBJ1-5	TGTGCCAGCAGTTTTACAGGGGGCAGGGATAGCAATCAGCCCCAGCATTTT	CASSFTGGRDSNQPQHF
TRBV7-8	.	many	TRBJ1-2	TGTGCCAGCACCAAGGGAGGGGACATCTATGGCTACACCTTC	CASTKGGDIYGYTF
TRBV7-9	.	few	TRBJ1-5	TGTGCCAGCAGCCAACCCGGCAGCAATCAGCCCCAGCATTTT	CASSQPGSNQPQHF
TRBV2	.	few	TRBJ1-6	TGTGCCAGCAGTGTAACGACCACGGGGAATTCACCCCTCCACTTT	CASSVTTTGNSPLHF
TRBV12-3/TRBV12-4	.	.	TRBJ1-3	TGTGCCAGCAGTCCTTCTGGGGGAGGTTCTGGAAACACCATATATTTT	CASSPSGGGSGNTIYF
TRBV20-1	.	.	TRBJ2-5	TGCAGTGCTACCAAGCGGCTAGGGACATCTCCCGGGAAGACCCAGTACTTC	CSATKRLGTSPGKTQYF
TRBV6-6	.	few	TRBJ2-6	TGTGCCAGCAGTTACGAGGCAGGGTTTCTGGCCGGGGCCAACGTCCTGACTTTC	CASSYEAGFLAGANVLTF
TRBV11-1	.	.	TRBJ1-5	TGTGCCAGCAGCTTATCTCAGGGAGAAGATCAGCCCCAGCATTTT	CASSLSQGEDQPQHF
TRBV2	.	many	TRBJ2-3	TGTGCCAGCTGGGGCCACCAGTACACAGATACGCAGTATTTT	CASWGHQYTDTQYF
TRBV18	TRBD1	.	TRBJ2-4	TGTGCCAGCTCTCCCCCGGGACAGGGGGCCGACATTCAGTACTTC	CASSPPGQGADIQYF
TRBV7-9	.	.	TRBJ2-7	TGTGCCAGCAGCTCCACCCCCGGCCAGCCAAACTCCTACGAGCAGTACTTC	CASSSTPGQPNSYEQYF
TRBV9	TRBD1	.	TRBJ2-2	TGTGCCAGCAGCAGGACAGGGGGGATCGCGAACACCGGGGAGCTGTTTTTT	CASSRTGGIANTGELFF
TRBV10-3	.	few	TRBJ1-2	TGTGCCATCAGAGACCCTAGGGACCGACCTCTTAACTATGGCTACACCTTC	CAIRDPRDRPLNYGYTF
TRBV12-3/TRBV12-4	.	.	TRBJ2-5	TGTGCCAGCAGTCGAGACAGGACCGGGGAGACCCAGTACTTC	CASSRDRTGETQYF
TRBV10-3	.	.	TRBJ1-5	TGTGCCATCAGTGAGGGAGGAAATAGCAATCAGCCCCAGCATTTT	CAISEGGNSNQPQHF
TRBV2	.	.	TRBJ2-7	TGTGCCTGCAAGACAGGACACGAGCAGTACTTC	CACKTGHEQYF
TRBV7-9	.	few	TRBJ1-6	TGTGCCAGCAGCTTGGGCAGCTTGTATTCACCCCTCCACTTT	CASSLGSLYSPLHF
TRBV4-2	.	.	TRBJ2-3	TGTGCCAGCAGCCAAGAAAATATGGACTCTAGCACAGATACGCAGTATTTT	CASSQENMDSSTDTQYF